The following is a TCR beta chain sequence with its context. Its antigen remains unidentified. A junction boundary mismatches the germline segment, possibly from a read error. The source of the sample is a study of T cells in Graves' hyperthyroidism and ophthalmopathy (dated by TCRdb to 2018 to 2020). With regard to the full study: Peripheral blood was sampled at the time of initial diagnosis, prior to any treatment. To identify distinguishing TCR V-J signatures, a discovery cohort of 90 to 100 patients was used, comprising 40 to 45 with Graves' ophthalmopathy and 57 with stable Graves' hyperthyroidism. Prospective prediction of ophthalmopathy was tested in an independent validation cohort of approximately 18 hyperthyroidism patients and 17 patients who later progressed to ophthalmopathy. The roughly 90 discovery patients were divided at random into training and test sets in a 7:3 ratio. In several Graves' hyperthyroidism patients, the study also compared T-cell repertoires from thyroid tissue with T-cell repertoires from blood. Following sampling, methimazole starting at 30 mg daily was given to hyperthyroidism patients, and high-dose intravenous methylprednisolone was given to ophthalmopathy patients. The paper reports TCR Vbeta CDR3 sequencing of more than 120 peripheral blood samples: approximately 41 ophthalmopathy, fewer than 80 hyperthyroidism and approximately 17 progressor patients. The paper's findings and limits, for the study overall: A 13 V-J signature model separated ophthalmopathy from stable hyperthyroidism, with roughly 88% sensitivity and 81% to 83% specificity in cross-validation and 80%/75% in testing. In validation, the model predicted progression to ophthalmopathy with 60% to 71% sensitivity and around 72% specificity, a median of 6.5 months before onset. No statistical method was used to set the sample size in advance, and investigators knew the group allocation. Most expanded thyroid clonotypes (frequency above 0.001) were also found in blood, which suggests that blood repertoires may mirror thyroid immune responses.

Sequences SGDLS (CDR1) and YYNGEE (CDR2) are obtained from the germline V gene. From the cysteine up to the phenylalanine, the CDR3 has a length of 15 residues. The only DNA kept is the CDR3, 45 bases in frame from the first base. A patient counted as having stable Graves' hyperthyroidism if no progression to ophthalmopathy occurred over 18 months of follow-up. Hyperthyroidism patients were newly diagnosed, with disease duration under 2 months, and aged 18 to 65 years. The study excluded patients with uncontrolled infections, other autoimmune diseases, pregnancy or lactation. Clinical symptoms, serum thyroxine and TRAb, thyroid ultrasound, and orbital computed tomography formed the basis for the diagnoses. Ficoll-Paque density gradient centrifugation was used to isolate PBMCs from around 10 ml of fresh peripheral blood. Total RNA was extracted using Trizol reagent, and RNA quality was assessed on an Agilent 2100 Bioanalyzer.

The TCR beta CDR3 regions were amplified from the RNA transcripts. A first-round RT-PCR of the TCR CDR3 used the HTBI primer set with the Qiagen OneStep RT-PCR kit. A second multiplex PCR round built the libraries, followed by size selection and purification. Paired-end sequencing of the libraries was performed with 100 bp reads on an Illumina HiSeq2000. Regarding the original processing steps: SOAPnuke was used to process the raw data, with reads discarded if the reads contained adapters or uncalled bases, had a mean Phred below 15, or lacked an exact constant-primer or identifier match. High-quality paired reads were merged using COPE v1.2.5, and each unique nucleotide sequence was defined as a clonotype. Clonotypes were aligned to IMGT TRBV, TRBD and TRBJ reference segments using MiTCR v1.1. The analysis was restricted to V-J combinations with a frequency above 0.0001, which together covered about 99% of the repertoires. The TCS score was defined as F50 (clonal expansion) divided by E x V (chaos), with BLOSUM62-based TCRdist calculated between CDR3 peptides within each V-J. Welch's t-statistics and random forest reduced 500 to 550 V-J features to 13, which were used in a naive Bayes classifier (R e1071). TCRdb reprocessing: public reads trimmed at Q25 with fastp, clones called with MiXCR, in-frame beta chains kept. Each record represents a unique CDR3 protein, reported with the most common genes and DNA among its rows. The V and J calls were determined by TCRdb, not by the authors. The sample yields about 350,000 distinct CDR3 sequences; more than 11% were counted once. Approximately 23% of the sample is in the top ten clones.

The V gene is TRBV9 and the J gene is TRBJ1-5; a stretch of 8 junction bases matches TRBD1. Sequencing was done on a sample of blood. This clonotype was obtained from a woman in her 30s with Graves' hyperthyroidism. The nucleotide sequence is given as TGTGCCAGCAGCGTGGGACAGGCGCGTGAGGAGCCCCATCATTTT. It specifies CASSVGQAREEPHHF. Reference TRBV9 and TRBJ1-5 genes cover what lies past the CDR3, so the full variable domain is DSGVTQTPKHLITATGQRVTLRCSPRSGDLSVYWYQQSLDQGLQFLIQYYNGEERAKGNILERFSAQQFPDLHSELNLSSLELGDSALYFCASSVGQAREEPHHFGDGTRLSIL.